The next 32 T cell receptor beta chains were all read from a single sample in a study of T cell repertoires in cytomegalovirus infection. TCRdb processed the reads anew with MiXCR; each CDR3 protein has one entry. The data contain 600,000 to 800,000 distinct CDR3 sequences, roughly 24% of them singletons. Sequenced material: CD8+ T cells from PBMCs. Source of these receptors: a human donor in good health (CMV status not recorded). Some clones in this sample may be carry-over from other donors' samples.

This clonotype was picked up a small number of times. The gene calls are TRBV19 and TRBJ2-2; 11 nucleotides match TRBD1. Trimming took 6 bases from V and 0 from J; bases not matched to a gene: 3. Germline assignment: CDR1 LNHDA and CDR2 SQIVND (reference sequence). This CDR3 is 16 amino acids long. CDR3 DNA sequence: TGTGCCAGTAGACGGACAGGGGGCCCGAACACCGGGGAGCTGTTTTTT. Protein product: CASRRTGGPNTGELFF.

There are many counts of this clonotype. The rearrangement links TRBV7-2 to TRBJ2-5, with 12 bases fitting TRBD2. Germline trimming cut 4 bases from V and 5 bases from J; bases unmatched to any gene: 5. Germline V gene lookup returns CDR1 SGHTA and CDR2 FQGNSA. CDR3 length: 15 amino acids. This CDR3 is CASSSWTSGDETQYF. CDR3 DNA sequence: TGTGCCAGCAGCTCATGGACTAGCGGGGATGAGACCCAGTACTTC.

This clonotype has a count of ten or more. This chain links TRBV18 with TRBJ2-5; D might be TRBD2 (5 bases). The germline V gene has CDR1 KGHSH and CDR2 LQKENI. Trimming took off 0 bases at V and 5 bases at J, with 16 bases between the two ends. The CDR3 extends over 16 amino acids. The CDR3 nucleotides read TGTGCCAGCTCACCACCGTACGAGGGCTTCGGGGAGACCCAGTACTTC. This codes for CASSPPYEGFGETQYF.

V and J are TRBV6-1 and TRBJ1-5; D is undetermined. V lost 4 bases and J 0 bases, leaving 7 bases between the germline ends. Germline CDR1 MNHNS, CDR2 SASEGT. The length of the CDR3 is 14 residues. This CDR3 is CASSAYSSNQPQHF. CDR3 in DNA: TGTGCCAGCAGTGCCTACAGTAGCAATCAGCCCCAGCATTTT.

This clonotype has only a few counts. The rearrangement links TRBV10-3 to TRBJ1-1; the D is unclear. Trimming cost V 7 bases and J 2 bases, with 14 bases left between them. Germline loops: CDR1 ENHRY, CDR2 SYGVKD. This CDR3 comprises 14 residues. CDR3 nucleotides: TGTGCCATCAATAACGACCCCCCAAACACTGAAGCTTTCTTT. It is translated as CAINNDPPNTEAFF.

This clonotype came up many times. The V call is TRBV29-1, the J call TRBJ1-2, with TRBD1 matching 8 bases. Germline loops: CDR1 SQVTM, CDR2 ANQGSEA. CDR3 size: 13 residues. V was clipped by 5 bases and J by 8 bases; unmatched bases: 10. The CDR3 bases are TGCAGCGTTCCCCGACAGGGGCTGGAGGGCTACACCTTC. Translated, it gives CSVPRQGLEGYTF. The full variable domain, completed using reference TRBV29-1 and TRBJ1-2, is SAVISQKPSRDICQRGTSLTIQCQVDSQVTMMFWYRQQPGQSLTLIATANQGSEATYESGFVIDKFPISRPNLTFSTLTVSNMSPEDSSIYLCSVPRQGLEGYTFGSGTRLTVV.

Only one count was recorded for this clonotype. A read error may explain this, as a much larger clone is one base away. The chain employs TRBV7-6 and TRBJ1-2; D is ambiguous. The CDR3 contains 13 residues. The germline V gene encodes CDR1 SGHVS and CDR2 FNYEAQ. V lost 2 bases, J lost 10 bases, and 14 bases lay in between. The CDR3 reads CASSLTRLHDYTF. The CDR3, as DNA: TGTGCCAGCAGCTTAACGCGGCTTCATGACTACACCTTC.

The chain combines TRBV2 with TRBJ1-1, with D unclear. Germline V gene sequence: CDR1 SNHLY, CDR2 FYNNEI. V dropped 0 bases and J dropped 3 bases, with 8 bases sitting between them. This CDR3 contains 14 residues. CDR3 in DNA: TGTGCCAGCAGTGAAGCCGGGCCTGACACTGAAGCTTTCTTT. The encoded protein is CASSEAGPDTEAFF.

This clonotype was seen a few times. V usage is TRBV4-2 and J usage is TRBJ2-3; 9 positions agree with TRBD1. J lost 4 bases, V lost 3 bases, and 8 bases had no gene match. The CDR3 totals 16 residues. Looked up from germline, CDR1 is LGHNA and CDR2 is YNFKEQ. The CDR3 region is CASSHTGTGSADTQYF. The CDR3 DNA reads TGTGCCAGCAGCCACACCGGGACAGGGTCAGCAGATACGCAGTATTTT.

This clonotype was seen a few times. This rearrangement joins TRBV28 to TRBJ1-2; D gene unclear. CDR1 and CDR2 from the germline V gene are MDHEN and SYDVKM. This CDR3 has 13 residues. V was clipped by 8 bases and J by 7 bases, with 17 bases between them. The CDR3 bases are TGTGCCAGCCTCTCTGAAGATATGGGTGGCTACACCTTC. Translation gives CASLSEDMGGYTF.

The J gene is TRBJ1-5, the V gene TRBV6-2 or TRBV6-3, with a tentative D call TRBD1 (5 bases). This CDR3 spans 13 amino acids. Germline V gene sequence: CDR1 MNHEY, CDR2 SVGEGT. Trimming shortened V by 7 bases and J by 1 base, and 8 bases separated the two germline ends. This CDR3 reads CASNPGSNQPQHF. CDR3 nucleotide sequence: TGTGCCAGCAATCCAGGGAGCAATCAGCCCCAGCATTTT.

This clonotype was detected many times. This chain links TRBV7-6 with TRBJ2-1; TRBD2 matches at 8 bases. CDR3 length: 17 amino acids. The V and J ends lost 5 bases and 0 bases, in that order; junction bases with no gene match: 9. The germline V gene encodes CDR1 SGHVS and CDR2 FNYEAQ. For the CDR3, the DNA is TGTGCCAGCAGCCCAACTAGCGGCGGAATCTCCTACAATGAGCAGTTCTTC. This codes for CASSPTSGGISYNEQFF.

This clonotype appeared a few times. Germline is not matched at one junction end, which may reflect a read error. CDR3: CASSLHPQGRPDGYTF. The CDR3 region has the DNA TGTGCCAGCAGTCTCCATCCACAGGGAAGGCCGGATGGCTATACCTTC. This rearrangement joins TRBV14 to TRBJ1-2; D perhaps matches TRBD1 (6 bases). From germline, CDR1 is SGHDN and CDR2 FVKESK. This CDR3 has 16 amino acids.

The rearrangement links TRBV6-2 or TRBV6-3 to TRBJ2-5; the D is unclear. The CDR3 is 14 residues long. The germline V and J ends were trimmed by 5 bases and 0 bases, with 10 bases remaining between them. Germline loops: CDR1 MNHEY, CDR2 SVGEGT. DNA of the CDR3: TGTGCCAGCAGTCCGACGAGGTACCAAGAGACCCAGTACTTC. Encoded protein: CASSPTRYQETQYF.

CDR3 coding DNA: TGTGCCAGCAGTCCTCCAAATCAGTACAATGAGCAGTTCTTC. Residues: CASSPPNQYNEQFF. The chain has TRBV5-6 and TRBJ2-1; D gene uncertain. Trimming took 5 bases from V and 4 from J, leaving 13 bases between them. The CDR3 loop spans 14 amino acids. Germline values: CDR1 SGHDT, CDR2 YYEEEE.

This clonotype has only a few counts. The chain is built from TRBV20-1 and TRBJ1-1; possibly TRBD1 for D (6 bases). Germline lookup yields CDR1 DFQATT and CDR2 SNEGSKA (reference sequence). This CDR3 is built from 13 residues. V was cut by 6 bases and J by 5 bases, with 16 bases left in between. The CDR3 is CSARARGATEAFF. The CDR3 DNA follows: TGCAGTGCCCGGGCCCGGGGGGCAACTGAAGCTTTCTTT.

This rearrangement joins TRBV18 to TRBJ1-5, with TRBD1 as a possible D gene (5 bases). This CDR3 region has 16 residues. CDR1 and CDR2 from the germline V gene are KGHSH and LQKENI. Trimming shortened V by 3 bases and J by 3 bases, and 15 bases separated the two germline ends. CDR3 bases: TGTGCCAGCTCACCTTTCAGGGAGGACCCCAATCAGCCCCAGCATTTT. Amino acid sequence: CASSPFREDPNQPQHF.

The chain recombines TRBV10-3 with TRBJ2-1; a weak D match, TRBD1 (5 bases). CDR3 length: 14 amino acids. The V end lost 4 bases, the J end lost 1 base, and 8 bases lay between the germline ends. CDR1 is ENHRY, CDR2 SYGVKD, per germline. CDR3 loop: CAISASGSYNEQFF. The CDR3, as DNA: TGTGCCATCAGTGCTTCAGGGTCCTACAATGAGCAGTTCTTC.

Concerning this clonotype: Relative to the germline gene, one junction end is altered; a read error may explain this. The V call is TRBV12-3 or TRBV12-4, the J call TRBJ1-5; D possibly corresponds to TRBD1 (6 bases). The CDR3 sequence is 14 residues long. Written as DNA, the CDR3 is TGTGTCAGCAGTTGGGGGGGCCTGAATCAGCCCCAGCATTTT. This translates into CVSSWGGLNQPQHF.

This clonotype was observed a handful of times. The CDR3 DNA is TGTGCCACAGGACACGCCGGGGAGCTGTTTTTT. Residues: CATGHAGELFF. V usage is TRBV6-5 and J usage is TRBJ2-2, with a tentative D call TRBD1 (5 bases). This CDR3 is built from 11 residues. CDR1 is MNHEY, CDR2 SVGAGI, per germline. Trimming took off 10 bases at V and 6 bases at J, with 9 bases between the two ends.

V and J are TRBV11-2 and TRBJ1-1; maybe TRBD1 (6 bases). The germline CDR1 and CDR2 sequences are SGHAT and FQNNGV. Trimming took off 1 base at V and 2 bases at J, with 11 bases between the two ends. CDR3 length equals 15 residues. Written as DNA, the CDR3 is TGTGCCAGCAGCTTAGGCAGGACAGAAAACACTGAAGCTTTCTTT. It codes for CASSLGRTENTEAFF.

This clonotype came up once. The V call is TRBV29-1, the J call TRBJ2-1; D is possibly TRBD1 (6 bases). Per germline, CDR1 SQVTM and CDR2 ANQGSEA. This CDR3 comprises 14 residues. V dropped 5 bases and J dropped 2 bases, with 13 bases sitting between them. The CDR3 loop reads CSVSGTRTYNEQFF. In DNA, the CDR3 is TGCAGCGTTTCCGGGACACGCACCTACAATGAGCAGTTCTTC.

Only a few counts were recorded for this clonotype. V usage is TRBV29-1 and J usage is TRBJ2-2; TRBD1 is a possible D gene (6 bases). The ends were cut back, 0 bases at V and 2 bases at J, with 13 bases in the middle. CDR1 and CDR2 (germline): SQVTM, ANQGSEA. The CDR3 runs 16 residues. This CDR3 is CSVEDWAGTNTGELFF. The CDR3 DNA is TGCAGCGTTGAAGATTGGGCCGGGACAAACACCGGGGAGCTGTTTTTT.

This clonotype was detected only a few times. The chain carries TRBV27 and TRBJ1-6, with D possibly being TRBD1 (5 bases). The germline V gene encodes CDR1 MNHEY and CDR2 SMNVEV (reference sequence). V dropped 4 bases and J dropped 7 bases, with 11 bases sitting between them. This CDR3 is 14 amino acids long. In DNA, the CDR3 is TGTGCCAGCAGTTCTCCCGGGGGAAATTCACCCCTCCACTTT. It specifies CASSSPGGNSPLHF.

As to this clonotype: The junction and the germline gene differ at one end; a read error may be behind it. The V call is TRBV28, the J call TRBJ1-2; tentative D call: TRBD1 (5 bases). Germline CDR1 MDHEN, CDR2 SYDVKM. The CDR3 is 12 amino acids. The CDR3 loop is CASSRAAYGCTF. In DNA form, the CDR3 reads TGTGCCAGCTCCAGGGCGGCCTATGGCTGCACCTTC.

This clonotype turned up a few times. This rearrangement joins TRBV10-3 to TRBJ1-1; no clear D. The germline V gene has CDR1 ENHRY and CDR2 SYGVKD. V was shortened by 4 bases and J by 5 bases, with 20 bases between the two germline ends. This CDR3 spans 16 amino acids. The CDR3 nucleotides read TGTGCCATCAGTGCTTCTAGGGATCCTGGGAGTACTGAAGCTTTCTTT. This codes for CAISASRDPGSTEAFF.

The chain is built from TRBV13 and TRBJ2-3; D tentatively reads TRBD1 or TRBD2 (5 bases each). From germline, CDR1 is PRHDT and CDR2 FYEKMQ (reference sequence). The CDR3 length is 15 residues. Trimming stripped 6 bases from V and 2 bases from J, with 15 bases between. The CDR3 DNA reads as TGTGCCAGCAGTACTGGGGGACCTCCCACAGATACGCAGTATTTT. The encoded protein is CASSTGGPPTDTQYF.

The rearrangement joins TRBV10-3 to TRBJ1-2; 9 bases are shared with TRBD1. The CDR3 length is 13 residues. J was trimmed by 5 bases and V by 10 bases; bases with no gene match: 8. Germline CDR1 is ENHRY and CDR2 is SYGVKD. CDR3 DNA sequence: TGTGCCACTTTGGGGGACAGGGCTTATGGCTACACCTTC. Amino acids: CATLGDRAYGYTF.

The table lists this clonotype with a few counts. The genes are TRBV2 and TRBJ2-1, with D perhaps TRBD2 (6 bases). V was pared by 4 bases and J by 2 bases, with 12 bases between. CDR3 size: 15 residues. Germline V gene lookup returns CDR1 SNHLY and CDR2 FYNNEI. The CDR3 sequence is CASSARGSAYNEQFF. The CDR3 coding sequence is TGTGCCAGCAGTGCACGGGGGTCGGCCTACAATGAGCAGTTCTTC.

V usage is TRBV20-1 and J usage is TRBJ2-5, with TRBD1 as a possible D gene (6 bases). The CDR3 is made up of 16 amino acids. The V gene lost 6 bases and the J gene lost 4 bases, with 24 bases spanning the gap. Germline CDR1 is DFQATT and CDR2 is SNEGSKA (reference sequence). The CDR3 protein is CSAEGEGVLPRETQYF. In DNA form, the CDR3 reads TGCAGTGCGGAAGGAGAGGGGGTTCTCCCAAGAGAGACCCAGTACTTC.

This clonotype was found a few times. CDR3 sequence (DNA): TGCAGTGCTAGGGGGTTGAGGGCTTCCTACAATGAGCAGTTCTTC. Protein product: CSARGLRASYNEQFF. The rearrangement joins TRBV20-1 to TRBJ2-1; tentatively, D is TRBD2 (5 bases). V dropped 3 bases and J dropped 1 base, with 13 bases sitting between them. Germline values: CDR1 DFQATT, CDR2 SNEGSKA (reference sequence). The CDR3 covers 15 residues.

In DNA, the CDR3 is TGTGCCAGCAGCCAGGGCTTCGGCAATGAGCAGTTCTTC. Amino acid sequence: CASSQGFGNEQFF. This chain uses TRBV9 with TRBJ2-1, with D possibly being TRBD1 (5 bases). Germline assignment: CDR1 SGDLS and CDR2 YYNGEE. V was trimmed by 4 bases and J by 6 bases, leaving 11 bases between them. This CDR3 is 13 amino acids long.